Described below is a single T cell receptor (beta chain) sequence and its context. What it recognizes is unknown. TCR beta CDR3 was sequenced at survey depth on immunoSEQ. The method was immunoSEQ multiplex PCR; TCRdb's version includes in-frame clones alone and lacks a portion of them. Of approximately 4,900 clones in the sample, around three fifths were seen once. The data were taken from a study of CD8 T cell repertoires and HIV-1 epitope variants. Overall study: An uncultured baseline aliquot held 1M T cells.

V shed 7 bases and J shed 2 bases, with 24 bases lying between them. CDR1 is SQVTM, CDR2 ANQGSEA, per germline. CDR3 length equals 17 residues. Material for sequencing was cultured CD8+ T cells derived from PBMCs. The genes are TRBV29-1 and TRBJ2-1; the D gene is possibly TRBD1 (6 bases). The clonotype comes from a male donor with HIV. DNA for the CDR3: TGCAGCGCTGCCTCGCCCATCTTCCGGGACACCTACAATGAGCAGTTCTTC. Protein: CSAASPIFRDTYNEQFF.